The entry that follows covers one T cell receptor beta chain sequence. J lost 2 bases, V lost 4 bases, and 8 bases had no gene match. Germline V gene lookup returns CDR1 SGHDT and CDR2 YYEEEE. This CDR3 spans 17 amino acids. This sample was taken from a study of blood T cell repertoires in COVID-19. Across the study: The United States, Italy and Spain were the sources of the acute and convalescent COVID-19 samples. In each case, the material was cDNA or gDNA derived from T cells, B-cell-depleted T cells, or PBMCs.

Authors' processing steps: Reference gene primer amplification gave estimated nucleated cell counts. TCRdb keeps only in-frame clones here, not all; method: immunoSEQ multiplex PCR. The V and J calls and the clone size are those of that table, but D and trimming were determined from the DNA. The sample gives 70,000 to 90,000 clones, about 78% of which show up once; 15% to 20% is in the top ten. The sample was peripheral blood. The chain carries TRBV5-6 and TRBJ2-1, with 11 bases fitting TRBD1. This receptor was identified in a human donor in a cohort sampled during active COVID-19. CDR3 bases: TGTGCCAGCAGCCCTTATAAGGACAGGGGGCCCTACAATGAGCAGTTCTTC. It specifies CASSPYKDRGPYNEQFF.